This T cell receptor (beta chain) was documented in a study of blood T cell repertoires in COVID-19. Per the authors' pipeline: Reference gene primer amplification in the assay estimated nucleated cell counts. The table came from immunoSEQ multiplex PCR; TCRdb's copy has only in-frame clones and leaves some out. That table gives V, J and clone size, and the DNA gave D and trimming. This table holds roughly 200,000 clones, around 88% found once. CDR1 and CDR2 (germline): MGHDK, SYGVNS. CDR3 length: 15 amino acids. V lost 6 bases and J lost 0, with 12 bases in between. This sequence joins TRBV25-1 and TRBJ1-3, with unresolved D. The sequence was collected from a woman in her 30s who had been exposed to COVID-19. The sequenced material came from PBMCs or T cells enriched from blood (not recorded which). The CDR3 DNA reads TGTGCCAGCAGCGGACCAGGACTCTCTGGAAACACCATATATTTT. Translated, it gives CASSGPGLSGNTIYF.